Following are 2 T cell receptor beta chains from one sample sequenced in a study of early T cells in non-severe SARS-CoV-2 infection. MiXCR was run by TCRdb on the 5' RACE reads, yielding one entry per CDR3 protein. The table has roughly 53,000 distinct CDR3 sequences, about 12% seen once. The sequencing used whole blood, collected at baseline. The source is an adult who was a healthcare worker with PCR-confirmed SARS-CoV-2 infection or an uninfected control (not recorded which).

This clonotype has at least ten counts. The chain has TRBV18 and TRBJ2-7, with D possibly TRBD1 on 6 matching bases. Trimming shortened V by 2 bases and J by 2 bases, and 10 bases separated the two germline ends. Germline-derived CDR1 and CDR2 are KGHSH and LQKENI. This CDR3 is built from 14 residues. The CDR3 protein is CASSPGGQTYEQYF. CDR3 DNA: TGTGCCAGCTCACCAGGCGGACAGACCTACGAGCAGTACTTC.

The J gene is TRBJ2-3, the V gene TRBV3-1, with no clear D. CDR3 size: 12 residues. Germline values: CDR1 LGHDT, CDR2 YNNKEL (reference sequence). The germline V and J ends were trimmed by 7 bases and 5 bases, with 10 bases remaining between them. For the CDR3, the DNA is TGTGCCAGCAATGGCGGCCGAGATACGCAGTATTTT. This translates into CASNGGRDTQYF.